Following are 11 T cell receptor beta chains from one sample sequenced in a study of cytomegalovirus exposure and HLA in healthy donors. The PCR was carried out with 60 Vbeta primers and 13 Jbeta primers. Libraries were prepared by immunoSEQ multiplex PCR; TCRdb keeps only in-frame clonotypes and omits some of them. The table lists 90,000 to 100,000 clones. The sample comprised PBMCs. The receptors stem from a woman in her twenties or thirties in good health and CMV-seronegative.

V usage is TRBV9 and J usage is TRBJ1-6, with D perhaps TRBD1 (6 bases). Germline CDR1 and CDR2: SGDLS and YYNGEE. The CDR3 loop spans 18 amino acids. V lost 0 bases and J 7 bases, leaving 20 bases between the germline ends. CDR3 nucleotide sequence: TGTGCCAGCAGCGTAGGCCCCGGGACACTAAATGGGAATTCACCCCTCCACTTT. As protein: CASSVGPGTLNGNSPLHF.

The gene calls are TRBV7-3 and TRBJ2-7, with 10 bases matching TRBD1. This CDR3 contains 14 residues. Germline V lookup: CDR1 SGHTA, CDR2 FQGTGA. The V segment lost 5 bases and the J segment 2 bases; nucleotides outside the gene matches: 3. CDR3 nucleotide sequence: TGTGCCAGCAGCACAGGACAGGGGGCCTACGAGCAGTACTTC. It encodes CASSTGQGAYEQYF.

The chain combines TRBV7-9 with TRBJ1-4; TRBD1 matches 9 bases. Germline-derived CDR1 and CDR2 are SEHNR and FQNEAQ (reference sequence). The V segment lost 8 bases and the J segment 7 bases; nucleotides outside the gene matches: 5. This CDR3 is 13 amino acids long. CDR3 bases: TGTGCCAGCCATACAGGGGGCGGTGAAAAACTGTTTTTT. Encoded protein: CASHTGGGEKLFF.

The rearrangement joins TRBV7-9 to TRBJ2-1; D perhaps matches TRBD1 (5 bases). Between the trimmed V and J ends, which lost 6 bases and 6 bases, there was a span of 12 bases. There are 13 residues in the CDR3. CDR1 is SEHNR, CDR2 FQNEAQ, per germline (reference sequence). CDR3 DNA: TGTGCCAGCAGGGGCAGGGTACTCAATGAGCAGTTCTTC. Its translation is CASRGRVLNEQFF. Full variable domain (missing parts from reference TRBV7-9 and TRBJ2-1): DTGVSQNPRHKITKRGQNVTFRCDPISEHNRLYWYRQTLGQGPEFLTYFQNEAQLEKSRLLSDRFSAERPKGSFSTLEIQRTEQGDSAMYLCASRGRVLNEQFFGPGTRLTVL.

V and J are TRBV19 and TRBJ2-5, with 11 bases matching TRBD2. This CDR3 comprises 15 residues. With 5 bases clipped from V and 4 bases from J, the junction kept 6 bases outside the gene matches. Per germline, CDR1 LNHDA and CDR2 SQIVND (reference sequence). Here the CDR3 DNA reads TGTGCCAGTAGTCCCACTAGCGGGGGAATAGAGACCCAGTACTTC. It codes for CASSPTSGGIETQYF.

The chain employs TRBV9 and TRBJ2-7; 7 bases match TRBD1. The CDR3 runs 15 residues. Looked up from germline, CDR1 is SGDLS and CDR2 is YYNGEE. V lost 0 bases, J lost 3 bases, and 6 bases stayed unmatched. The CDR3: CASSVAGTAIYEQYF. The CDR3 coding sequence is TGTGCCAGCAGCGTAGCTGGGACAGCCATCTACGAGCAGTACTTC.

This chain links TRBV19 with TRBJ2-7, with D maybe TRBD2 (6 bases). V was clipped by 1 base and J by 2 bases, with 9 bases between them. The CDR3 length is 14 residues. Germline CDR1 LNHDA, CDR2 SQIVND (reference sequence). The CDR3 DNA reads as TGTGCCAGTAGTATAGCGGGAGCCCCCTACGAGCAGTACTTC. It codes for CASSIAGAPYEQYF.

The chain has TRBV28 and TRBJ1-2; the match to TRBD1 covers 11 bases. In germline, CDR1 is MDHEN, CDR2 SYDVKM. V trimming: 8 bases; J trimming: 7 bases; junction bases outside the gene matches: 6. This CDR3 has 13 residues. The CDR3: CASRGQGVSGYTF. DNA for the CDR3: TGTGCCAGCCGGGGACAGGGGGTAAGTGGCTACACCTTC.

This sequence joins TRBV13 and TRBJ2-3; 8 bases fit TRBD2. The germline gives CDR1 PRHDT, CDR2 FYEKMQ (reference sequence). The CDR3 loop spans 17 amino acids. The V and J ends lost 2 bases and 2 bases, in that order; junction bases with no gene match: 9. CDR3 region: CASSLYELAEFTDTQYF. CDR3 DNA sequence: TGTGCCAGCAGCTTATACGAACTAGCGGAATTCACAGATACGCAGTATTTT.

V gene TRBV29-1 combines with J gene TRBJ1-1; tentative D call: TRBD1 (6 bases). This CDR3 contains 13 residues. The V gene's germline CDR1 is SQVTM and CDR2 ANQGSEA. Trimming pared 6 bases from V and 4 bases from J, leaving 15 bases between. CDR3 sequence (DNA): TGCAGCGTCGCACAGGGTGAAGGCACTGAAGCTTTCTTT. Its translation: CSVAQGEGTEAFF.

The chain carries TRBV6-1 and TRBJ1-6, with 7 bases that match TRBD1. The length of the CDR3 is 14 residues. The V gene end was trimmed by 4 bases and the J gene end by 6 bases; junction bases not matched to a gene: 3. Per the germline V gene, CDR1 is MNHNS and CDR2 is SASEGT. CDR3 protein: CASSARDSNSPLHF. CDR3 nucleotides: TGTGCCAGCAGTGCTAGGGACAGTAATTCACCCCTCCACTTT.